The present T cell receptor (beta chain) was sequenced within a study of cytotoxic CD8 clonotypes in ibrutinib-treated CLL. Regarding the study as a whole: Clonality, elevated at ibrutinib response, dropped back toward baseline at progression.

Trimming took 3 bases from V and 0 from J; bases not matched to a gene: 6. The CDR3 has 16 residues. Germline V gene data show CDR1 as PRHDT and CDR2 as FYEKMQ (reference sequence). PBMCs that had been cryopreserved were the source of roughly 2 micrograms of genomic DNA for TCR beta libraries. Assay used: immunoSEQ multiplex PCR; TCRdb lists only in-frame clones, some missing. This table holds fewer than 85,000 clones, around 79% found once. Comments on this clone: Its target is not known.

This clonotype originated in a human donor with chronic lymphocytic leukemia. Sequences were derived from PBMCs, sampled after 12 months of ibrutinib treatment. The chain links TRBV13 to TRBJ2-5, with 8 bases identical to TRBD2. DNA for the CDR3: TGTGCCAGCAGCTTTTCGGGAGGGGAGTACCAAGAGACCCAGTACTTC. Amino acids: CASSFSGGEYQETQYF.